The 18 T cell receptor beta chains listed next were all sequenced from one sample in a study of blood T cell repertoires in COVID-19. The table came from immunoSEQ multiplex PCR; TCRdb's copy has only in-frame clones and leaves some out. Of fewer than 300,000 clones listed, 90% are singletons. Sequencing input: PBMCs or T cells enriched from blood (not recorded which). The receptors shown here come from a woman aged 25 to 39 who had recovered from COVID-19.

The CDR3 DNA reads TGTGCCAGTAAAGCGGGAGGGATCTCCTACAATGAGCAGTTCTTC. It encodes CASKAGGISYNEQFF. The chain combines TRBV19 with TRBJ2-1; 10 bases line up with TRBD2. Germline trimming cut 7 bases from V and 0 bases from J; bases unmatched to any gene: 3. The germline V gene has CDR1 LNHDA and CDR2 SQIVND (reference sequence). This CDR3 has 15 amino acids.

The chain is built from TRBV3-1 (or the pseudogene TRBV3-2) and TRBJ1-3, with D uncertain. There are 15 residues in the CDR3. Between the trimmed V and J ends, which lost 5 bases and 4 bases, there was a span of 15 bases. Germline V gene lookup returns CDR1 LGHDT and CDR2 YNNKEL (reference sequence). The CDR3 sequence is CASSVARAQGNTIYF. CDR3 coding DNA: TGTGCCAGCAGCGTAGCGCGCGCCCAAGGAAACACCATATATTTT.

The chain has TRBV30 and TRBJ1-3; D not certain. This CDR3 has 14 amino acids. Germline V gene lookup returns CDR1 GTSNPN and CDR2 SVGIG (reference sequence). Trimming cost V 2 bases and J 0 bases, with 8 bases left between them. The CDR3 nucleotides read TGTGCCTGGAGTTACAGTCACTCTGGAAACACCATATATTTT. Amino acids: CAWSYSHSGNTIYF.

J is TRBJ1-1 and V is TRBV28, with TRBD1 matching over 10 bases. The CDR3 runs 18 residues. The V segment lost 5 bases and the J segment 0 bases; nucleotides outside the gene matches: 12. Per the germline V gene, CDR1 is MDHEN and CDR2 is SYDVKM. The DNA of the CDR3 is TGTGCCAGCAGTCCGCCCTCGGGACAGGGGAGACTGAACACTGAAGCTTTCTTT. Protein: CASSPPSGQGRLNTEAFF.

The chain recombines TRBV24-1 with TRBJ1-2; 8 bases align to TRBD1. Germline V gene data show CDR1 as KGHDR and CDR2 as SFDVKD. V trimming: 3 bases; J trimming: 5 bases; junction bases outside the gene matches: 7. This CDR3 region has 15 residues. In DNA, the CDR3 is TGTGCCACCAGTGATCCCGAGACAGGGGAGTATGGCTACACCTTC. Residues: CATSDPETGEYGYTF.

The CDR3 region has the DNA TGTGCCATCAGTGTGGGGACTAGGTTCGAGACCCAGTACTTC. Translation: CAISVGTRFETQYF. This chain links TRBV10-3 with TRBJ2-5; TRBD2 aligns across 8 bases. With 4 bases clipped from V and 5 bases from J, the junction kept 6 bases outside the gene matches. CDR1 is ENHRY, CDR2 SYGVKD, per germline. This CDR3 is built from 14 residues.

This chain connects TRBV9 to TRBJ2-7; D is ambiguous. This CDR3 has 11 amino acids. Germline V lookup: CDR1 SGDLS, CDR2 YYNGEE. V lost 2 bases and J lost 3, with 3 bases in between. The CDR3 DNA sequence: TGTGCCAGCAGCGTCAGCTACGAGCAGTACTTC. The encoded protein is CASSVSYEQYF.

This clone was recorded only once. The chain links TRBV18 to TRBJ2-4; perhaps TRBD1 as D (6 bases). The V and J ends lost 7 bases and 9 bases respectively, with 25 bases between them. CDR1 and CDR2 from the germline V gene are KGHSH and LQKENI. The CDR3 is 16 residues long. CDR3 region: CASFTRGGTREPIQYF. CDR3 coding DNA: TGTGCCAGCTTCACCAGAGGGGGTACCAGGGAGCCCATTCAGTACTTC.

The genes are TRBV19 and TRBJ1-2; 11 nucleotides line up with TRBD1. The CDR3 has 15 amino acids. Per the germline V gene, CDR1 is LNHDA and CDR2 is SQIVND (reference sequence). Unmatched junction bases numbered 10, after V lost 6 bases and J lost 7 bases. The CDR3 here is CASSLHGTGGFGYTF. The CDR3, as DNA: TGTGCCAGTAGCCTACACGGGACAGGGGGTTTTGGCTACACCTTC. Full variable domain (missing parts from reference TRBV19 and TRBJ1-2): DGGITQSPKYLFRKEGQNVTLSCEQNLNHDAMYWYRQDPGQGLRLIYYSQIVNDFQKGDIAEGYSVSREKKESFPLTVTSAQKNPTAFYLCASSLHGTGGFGYTFGSGTRLTVV.

V is TRBV5-8 and J is TRBJ2-7; 7 nucleotides line up with TRBD1. V gave up 5 bases and J gave up 6 bases; unmatched junction bases: 5. CDR3 length: 12 amino acids. CDR1 and CDR2 (germline): SGHTS, YDEGEE. In nucleotides, the CDR3 is TGTGCCAGCAGTCGGACAGGCCCCGAGCAGTACTTC. Protein: CASSRTGPEQYF.

This chain uses TRBV3-1 (or the pseudogene TRBV3-2) with TRBJ1-3, with D possibly being TRBD1 (5 bases). V lost 0 bases and J 0 bases, leaving 18 bases between the germline ends. CDR3 length: 19 amino acids. CDR1 and CDR2 (germline): LGHDT, YNNKEL (reference sequence). The CDR3, as DNA: TGTGCCAGCAGCCAAGATAGGGGTGTCCTTCGGCCCTCTGGAAACACCATATATTTT. Encoded protein: CASSQDRGVLRPSGNTIYF.

V gene TRBV5-5 combines with J gene TRBJ2-7, with TRBD1 as a possible D gene (6 bases). CDR3 length: 12 residues. Germline V gene lookup returns CDR1 SGHKS and CDR2 YYEKEE (reference sequence). Trimming took off 3 bases at V and 4 bases at J, with 8 bases between the two ends. This chain's CDR3 is CASSSQGYEQYF. The CDR3 nucleotides are TGTGCCAGCAGCTCACAGGGTTACGAGCAGTACTTC.

The chain uses TRBV28 and TRBJ1-5, with no clear D. Germline V lookup: CDR1 MDHEN, CDR2 SYDVKM. Trimming shortened V by 1 base and J by 2 bases, and 6 bases separated the two germline ends. The length of the CDR3 is 14 residues. The CDR3 loop is CASSLYQGNQPQHF. The CDR3 coding sequence is TGTGCCAGCAGTTTATATCAGGGCAATCAGCCCCAGCATTTT.

J is TRBJ2-1 and V is TRBV4-3; the match to TRBD2 covers 12 bases. Germline V CDR1 and CDR2: LGHNA, YSLEER. This CDR3 spans 16 amino acids. V dropped 3 bases and J dropped 4; count of bases not matched to a gene: 4. The DNA of the CDR3 is TGCGCCAGCAGCCACCGACTAGCGGGAGATTACAATGAGCAGTTCTTC. Its translation is CASSHRLAGDYNEQFF.

The gene calls are TRBV7-6 and TRBJ2-1, with 8 bases identical to TRBD2. The CDR3 runs to 14 residues. The V and J ends lost 5 bases and 5 bases, in that order; junction bases with no gene match: 5. Germline V gene data show CDR1 as SGHVS and CDR2 as FNYEAQ. The CDR3 loop is CASSVSGTDNEQFF. DNA of the CDR3: TGTGCCAGCAGCGTTAGCGGGACTGACAATGAGCAGTTCTTC.

The V gene is TRBV3-1 (or the pseudogene TRBV3-2), the J gene TRBJ2-7; 7 bases agree with TRBD2. The CDR3 sequence is 15 residues long. Germline V CDR1 and CDR2: LGHDT, YNNKEL (reference sequence). V trimming: 0 bases; J trimming: 0 bases; junction bases outside the gene matches: 2. The CDR3 protein is CASSQEIAGSYEQYF. The CDR3 DNA follows: TGTGCCAGCAGCCAAGAGATAGCGGGCTCCTACGAGCAGTACTTC.

The chain recombines TRBV5-6 with TRBJ2-5; the D is unclear. V lost 0 bases, J lost 1 base, and 4 bases lay in between. The CDR3 length is 13 residues. Germline V gene lookup returns CDR1 SGHDT and CDR2 YYEEEE. CDR3 DNA: TGTGCCAGCAGCTTGGGTATCCAAGAGACCCAGTACTTC. This translates into CASSLGIQETQYF. The variable domain in full, with the rest retrieved from reference TRBV5-6 and TRBJ2-5, is DAGVTQSPTHLIKTRGQQVTLRCSPKSGHDTVSWYQQALGQGPQFIFQYYEEEERQRGNFPDRFSGHQFPNYSSELNVNALLLGDSALYLCASSLGIQETQYFGPGTRLLVL.

The chain is built from TRBV28 and TRBJ2-5; 8 bases are a match to TRBD1. Per the germline V gene, CDR1 is MDHEN and CDR2 is SYDVKM. This CDR3 region has 15 residues. The ends lost 7 bases at V and 3 bases at J; junction bases unmatched: 10. CDR3 amino acids: CASKPITGGKETQYF. The CDR3, as DNA: TGTGCCAGCAAACCCATTACAGGGGGGAAAGAGACCCAGTACTTC.